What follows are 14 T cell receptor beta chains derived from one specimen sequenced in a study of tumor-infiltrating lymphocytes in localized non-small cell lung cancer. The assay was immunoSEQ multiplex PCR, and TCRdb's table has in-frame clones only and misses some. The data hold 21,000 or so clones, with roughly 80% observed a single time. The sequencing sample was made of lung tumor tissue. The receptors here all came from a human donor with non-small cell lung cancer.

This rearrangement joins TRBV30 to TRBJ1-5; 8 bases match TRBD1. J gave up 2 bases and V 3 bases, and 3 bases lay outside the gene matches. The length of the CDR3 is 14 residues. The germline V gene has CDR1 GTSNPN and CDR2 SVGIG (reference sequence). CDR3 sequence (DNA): TGTGCCTGGAGCTTGGACAGGGGCAATCAGCCCCAGCATTTT. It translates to CAWSLDRGNQPQHF.

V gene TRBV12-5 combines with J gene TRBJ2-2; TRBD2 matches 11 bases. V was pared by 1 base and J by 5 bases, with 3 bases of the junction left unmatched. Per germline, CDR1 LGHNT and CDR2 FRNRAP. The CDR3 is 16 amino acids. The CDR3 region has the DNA TGTGCTAGTGGTTTGGAGAGACTAGCGGGAACCGGGGAGCTGTTTTTT. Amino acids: CASGLERLAGTGELFF.

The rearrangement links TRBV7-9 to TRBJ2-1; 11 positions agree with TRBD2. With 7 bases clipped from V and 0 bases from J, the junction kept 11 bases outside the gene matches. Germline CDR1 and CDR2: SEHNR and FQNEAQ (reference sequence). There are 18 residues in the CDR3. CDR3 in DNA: TGTGCCAGCATAACGACTAGCGGGGCCCAAAGCTCCTACAATGAGCAGTTCTTC. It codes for CASITTSGAQSSYNEQFF.

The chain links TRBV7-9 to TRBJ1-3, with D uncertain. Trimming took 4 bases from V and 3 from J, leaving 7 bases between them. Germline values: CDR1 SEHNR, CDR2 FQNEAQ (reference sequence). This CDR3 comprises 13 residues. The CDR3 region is CASSWNVGNTIYF. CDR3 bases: TGTGCCAGCAGCTGGAACGTTGGAAACACCATATATTTT.

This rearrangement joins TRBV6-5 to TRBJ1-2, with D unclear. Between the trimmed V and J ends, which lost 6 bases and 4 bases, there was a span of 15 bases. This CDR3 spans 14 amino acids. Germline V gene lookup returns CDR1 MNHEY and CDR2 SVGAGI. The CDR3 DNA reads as TGTGCCAGCAGCTCCTCGGTAGGCGTCTATGGCTACACCTTC. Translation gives CASSSSVGVYGYTF.

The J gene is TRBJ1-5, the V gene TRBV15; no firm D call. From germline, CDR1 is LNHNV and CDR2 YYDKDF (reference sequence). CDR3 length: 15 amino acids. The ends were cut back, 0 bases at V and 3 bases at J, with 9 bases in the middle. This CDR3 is CATSRDQGPNQPQHF. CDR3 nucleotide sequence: TGTGCCACCAGCAGAGATCAAGGCCCCAATCAGCCCCAGCATTTT.

The DNA for the CDR3 is TGTGCCAGCAGTCCAAGACTGGGAAACACCGGGGAGCTGTTTTTT. Translation: CASSPRLGNTGELFF. This chain links TRBV7-9 with TRBJ2-2; D is unclear. CDR1 and CDR2 (germline): SEHNR, FQNEAQ (reference sequence). Trimming removed 6 bases at V and 2 bases at J, with 13 bases between. The CDR3 runs to 15 residues.

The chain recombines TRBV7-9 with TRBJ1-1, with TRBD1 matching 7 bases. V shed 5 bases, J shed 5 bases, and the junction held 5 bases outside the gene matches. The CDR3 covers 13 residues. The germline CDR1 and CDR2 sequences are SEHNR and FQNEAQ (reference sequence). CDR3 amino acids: CASSTTGRTEAFF. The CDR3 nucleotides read TGTGCCAGCAGCACGACAGGGAGGACTGAAGCTTTCTTT.

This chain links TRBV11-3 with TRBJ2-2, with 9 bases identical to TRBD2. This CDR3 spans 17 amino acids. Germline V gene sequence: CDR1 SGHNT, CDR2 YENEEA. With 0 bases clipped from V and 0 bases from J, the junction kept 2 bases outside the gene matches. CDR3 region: CASSLDRLAANTGELFF. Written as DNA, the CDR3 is TGTGCCAGCAGCTTAGATCGACTAGCGGCGAACACCGGGGAGCTGTTTTTT.

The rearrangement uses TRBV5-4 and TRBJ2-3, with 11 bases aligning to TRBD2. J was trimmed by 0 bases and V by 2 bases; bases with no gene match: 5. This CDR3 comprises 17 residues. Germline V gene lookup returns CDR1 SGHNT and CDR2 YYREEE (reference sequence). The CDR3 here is CASSLGTSGLSTDTQYF. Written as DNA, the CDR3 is TGTGCCAGCAGCTTAGGGACTAGCGGCTTAAGCACAGATACGCAGTATTTT.

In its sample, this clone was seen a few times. This CDR3 is CASSLFGAQDEQYF. The CDR3 DNA sequence: TGTGCCAGCAGCTTGTTCGGGGCGCAGGACGAGCAGTACTTC. This chain links TRBV7-3 with TRBJ2-7, with D perhaps TRBD1 or TRBD2 (5 bases each). The CDR3 is 14 residues long. V dropped 3 bases and J dropped 5 bases, with 14 bases sitting between them. Per germline, CDR1 SGHTA and CDR2 FQGTGA. The variable domain in full, with the rest retrieved from reference TRBV7-3 and TRBJ2-7, is GAGVSQTPSNKVTEKGKYVELRCDPISGHTALYWYRQSLGQGPEFLIYFQGTGAADDSGLPNDRFFAVRPEGSVSTLKIQRTERGDSAVYLCASSLFGAQDEQYFGPGTRLTVT.

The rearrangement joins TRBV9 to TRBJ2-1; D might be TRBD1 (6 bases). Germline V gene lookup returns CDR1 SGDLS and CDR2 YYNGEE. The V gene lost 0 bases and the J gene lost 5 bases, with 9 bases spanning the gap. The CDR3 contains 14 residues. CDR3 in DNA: TGTGCCAGCAGCGTAGGGACAGAAAACAATGAGCAGTTCTTC. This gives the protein CASSVGTENNEQFF.

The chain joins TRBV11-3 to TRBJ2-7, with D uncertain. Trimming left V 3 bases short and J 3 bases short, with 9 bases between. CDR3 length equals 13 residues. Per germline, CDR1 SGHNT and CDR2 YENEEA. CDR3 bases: TGTGCCAGCAGCTTTCAGGAGAGCTACGAGCAGTACTTC. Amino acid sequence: CASSFQESYEQYF.

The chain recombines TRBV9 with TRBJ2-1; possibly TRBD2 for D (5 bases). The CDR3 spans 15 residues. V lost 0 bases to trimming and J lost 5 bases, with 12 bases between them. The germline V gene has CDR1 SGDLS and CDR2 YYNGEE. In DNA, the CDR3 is TGTGCCAGCAGCGTAGTAGAGCGGCCCAACAATGAGCAGTTCTTC. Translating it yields CASSVVERPNNEQFF.